This T cell receptor beta chain comes out of a study of shared clonotypes between healthy human individuals. The study, taken as a whole, reports: A generally larger estimated richness was seen in naive subsets than in memory subsets.

Concerning this clone itself: Its target is unknown.

CDR1 and CDR2 (germline): MNHEY, SMNVEV (reference sequence). Trimming removed 7 bases from V and 5 bases from J, with 12 bases in between. This CDR3 is built from 14 residues. Profiling relied on immunoSEQ multiplex PCR, and the TCRdb table lists in-frame clones only, not all of them. The data show about 2.4 million clones, more than 85% seen once. The receptor comes from a man younger than 30 in good health. Some clones in this sample may be carry-over from other donors' samples. V gene TRBV27 combines with J gene TRBJ1-6; a weak D match, TRBD1 (5 bases). Sequenced material: naive CD4+ T cells from PBMCs. Stated subset: CD45RA+ positively selected. The CDR3: CASTLGPNNSPLHF. DNA of the CDR3: TGTGCCAGCACCTTGGGGCCGAATAATTCACCCCTCCACTTT.